This is a list of T cell receptor beta chains from one sample in a study of cytomegalovirus exposure and HLA in healthy donors. Some clones are missing from TCRdb's copy, which holds only in-frame ones; the method was immunoSEQ multiplex PCR. This table has some 90,000 clones, about 86% appearing once. The sample taken for sequencing was PBMCs. These receptors came from a woman between 65 and 79 years old in good health and CMV-seropositive. The CDR3 runs from the conserved cysteine through the conserved F or W. D genes are given only for firm matches. Not every row has a clone size; where given, it reads once, few, many or a size class.

cdr3_aa | cdr3_nt | cdr3_length | d_call | j_call | v_call | clone_size
CASRYDRAPDTQYF | TGTGCCAGCAGATACGACAGGGCCCCAGATACGCAGTATTTT | 14 | TRBD1 | TRBJ2-3 | TRBV5-5 | .
CAWGTSVSTDTQYF | TGTGCCTGGGGTACAAGCGTAAGCACAGATACGCAGTATTTT | 14 | . | TRBJ2-3 | TRBV30 | few
CAISEGQFSLGYTF | TGTGCCATCAGTGAGGGACAGTTCAGTCTTGGCTACACCTTC | 14 | . | TRBJ1-2 | TRBV10-3 | .
CAWSVRGGTGYTF | TGTGCCTGGAGTGTACGGGGGGGGACGGGCTACACCTTC | 13 | . | TRBJ1-2 | TRBV30 | .
CATSRGQIFLENEKLFF | TGTGCCACCAGCAGAGGGCAGATCTTCCTGGAGAATGAAAAACTGTTTTTT | 17 | . | TRBJ1-4 | TRBV15 | .
CIPTLETQYF | TGCATCCCGACACTGGAGACCCAGTACTTC | 10 | . | TRBJ2-5 | TRBV20-1 | .
CASSINLPRQTYEQYF | TGTGCCAGTAGTATTAACCTCCCCCGACAGACCTACGAGCAGTACTTC | 16 | . | TRBJ2-7 | TRBV19 | .
CASSFFGGTSYEQYF | TGTGCCAGCAGCTTTTTTGGGGGCACATCCTACGAGCAGTACTTC | 15 | . | TRBJ2-7 | TRBV7-2 | .
CASSLAQGANTEAFF | TGCGCCAGCAGCTTGGCTCAGGGGGCGAACACTGAAGCTTTCTTT | 15 | TRBD1 | TRBJ1-1 | TRBV5-1 | .
CASSPPGQYKPEQYF | TGTGCCAGCAGTCCCCCGGGACAGTACAAACCCGAGCAGTACTTC | 15 | TRBD1 | TRBJ2-7 | TRBV28 | .
CASSLKRLLVIYEQYF | TGTGCCAGCAGCTTAAAACGGCTTCTAGTTATCTACGAGCAGTACTTC | 16 | . | TRBJ2-7 | TRBV7-3 | .
CASSLPLHPVPEAFF | TGTGCCAGCAGTTTACCGCTCCACCCGGTACCTGAAGCTTTCTTT | 15 | . | TRBJ1-1 | TRBV28 | .
CASSPGQGSTYEQYF | TGTGCCAGCTCACCTGGACAGGGGTCTACCTACGAGCAGTACTTC | 15 | TRBD1 | TRBJ2-7 | TRBV18 | .
CASSLRDWRSGTEAFF | TGTGCCAGCAGCTTGCGTGACTGGCGAAGTGGAACTGAAGCTTTCTTT | 16 | . | TRBJ1-1 | TRBV5-6 | .
CASRQGLNTEAFF | TGTGCCAGCAGACAGGGATTGAACACTGAAGCTTTCTTT | 13 | . | TRBJ1-1 | TRBV2 | .
CASSVAGQVASGNTIYF | TGTGCCAGCAGCGTAGCCGGCCAGGTCGCATCTGGAAACACCATATATTTT | 17 | . | TRBJ1-3 | TRBV9 | .
CASSVGTTSTDTQYF | TGTGCCAGTAGTGTTGGTACGACTAGCACAGATACGCAGTATTTT | 15 | . | TRBJ2-3 | TRBV19 | .
CASSARKVRTSGLTFSYEQYF | TGTGCCAGCAGCGCCAGAAAGGTACGGACTAGCGGGTTGACATTCTCCTACGAGCAGTACTTC | 21 | . | TRBJ2-7 | TRBV21-1 | .